One T cell receptor (beta chain) is described in this entry. This entry belongs to a study of blood T cells in healthy people across ages. Next came a second PCR, run for about 7 to 12 cycles, which used a sample-barcoded 5' primer along with a J-beta primer mix. Each CDR3 protein gets one entry after TCRdb re-called the 5' RACE reads with MiXCR. The data contain 650,000 to 800,000 distinct CDR3 sequences, roughly 44% of them seen just once; the ten biggest clones take up about a fifth. CDR3 size: 13 residues. The V end lost 6 bases, the J end lost 4 bases, and 9 bases lay between the germline ends. The chain combines TRBV12-3 or TRBV12-4 with TRBJ2-2, with unresolved D. Sequences were obtained from blood. This clonotype originated in a man aged 60-69 years in good health. DNA of the CDR3: TGTGCCAGCAGGCCAAAACCCACCGGGGAGCTGTTTTTT. As protein: CASRPKPTGELFF.